This is a list of T cell receptor beta chains from one sample in a study of shared clonotypes between healthy human individuals. The table came from immunoSEQ multiplex PCR; TCRdb's copy has only in-frame clones and leaves some out. The profile shows some 350,000 clones, less than 85% of them singletons. What was sequenced was memory CD4+ T cells sorted from blood. All receptors derive from a man aged 25 to 40 in good health. Both conserved end residues are part of each CDR3. Fields, in order: D gene, CDR3 length, clone size, J gene, V gene, CDR3 protein, CDR3 DNA. D genes are given only for firm matches. Not all rows give a size; the values are once, few, many and, for expanded clones, a class.

>NA|18|few|TRBJ2-6|TRBV2
CASRARGTLSSGANVLTF
TGTGCCAGCAGAGCGAGGGGGACACTGAGCTCTGGGGCCAACGTCCTGACTTTC
>NA|15|once|TRBJ2-7|TRBV29-1
CSVTPLGLAIGEQYF
TGCAGCGTGACCCCCTTAGGGCTAGCAATAGGCGAGCAGTACTTC
>NA|14|NA|TRBJ1-5|TRBV10-3
CAISPQGSNQPQHF
TGTGCCATCAGTCCTCAGGGTAGCAATCAGCCCCAGCATTTT
>NA|14|once|TRBJ1-5|TRBV7-2
CASSFGAGPQPQHF
TGTGCCAGCAGCTTTGGGGCAGGGCCCCAGCCCCAGCATTTT
>TRBD1|12|once|TRBJ2-1|TRBV10-1
CASGTGRSGQFF
TGCGCCAGCGGGACAGGTCGGTCGGGGCAGTTCTTC
>NA|12|many|TRBJ1-4|TRBV2
CASSGDFEKLFF
TGTGCCAGCAGTGGGGATTTTGAAAAACTGTTTTTT
>NA|14|once|TRBJ2-7|TRBV7-8
CASSLAGSSYEQYF
TGTGCCAGCAGCTTAGCTGGGAGCTCCTACGAGCAGTACTTC
>TRBD1|16|NA|TRBJ1-5|TRBV19
CASSIRTGNSNQPQHF
TGTGCCAGTAGTATACGGACAGGGAATAGCAATCAGCCCCAGCATTTT
>NA|12|NA|TRBJ1-6|TRBV7-2
CASSLVGSPLHF
TGTGCCAGCAGCTTAGTTGGTTCACCCCTCCACTTT
>NA|13|NA|TRBJ2-7|TRBV2
CASRTGPNYEQYF
TGTGCCAGCAGAACCGGGCCAAACTACGAGCAGTACTTC